These 29 T cell receptor beta chains came from one sample sequenced in a study of Tregs in tolerant kidney transplant recipients (dated by TCRdb to the late 2010s). Their target antigens are unknown. Libraries were constructed by the immunoSEQ multiplex PCR assay. TCRdb limited this immuneACCESS table to in-frame rearrangements with V and J called. A share of clones is missing; checked studies link under half to unresolved V genes, and the rest is unexplained. This sample's listing comprises 1,500 to 2,000 clones. The ten largest clonotypes hold around 17% of the sample. Taken with the paper, the label for time point translates to: blood sample drawn before combined kidney and bone marrow transplant. In bulk CFSE mixed lymphocyte reactions, CFSE-labeled recipient PBMCs were cocultured with irradiated donor PBMCs for less than seven days, then stained for CD3/CD4/CD8 and FACS-sorted. The sequences come from CD4+ T cells from blood cultured with allogeneic cells, collected before the transplant. These receptors originate from a human patient who received a combined kidney and bone marrow transplant.

As concerns this clone: The read stops 3 residues short of the end of the CDR3; the missing end is completed from the germline J gene. The gene calls are TRBV19 and TRBJ2-1, with a weak D call TRBD1 (5 bases). CDR1 and CDR2 (germline): LNHDA, SQIVND (reference sequence). Trimming took 7 bases from V and 0 from J, leaving 16 bases between them. CDR3 size: 16 residues. This CDR3 is CASMGQGLSSYNEQFF. CDR3 DNA, as far as it was read: TGTGCCAGTATGGGGCAGGGCTTAAGCTCCTACAATGAG.

By frequency, this clone registers medium-sized (0.01 to 0.1%). The read gets to within 3 residues of the CDR3 end, and the germline J gene fills in the rest. The chain is built from TRBV2 and TRBJ1-6; 7 bases map to TRBD1. Germline V gives CDR1 SNHLY, CDR2 FYNNEI. The CDR3 has 11 amino acids. V lost 6 bases to trimming and J lost 12 bases; unmatched junction nucleotides: 2. The CDR3 spells CASSRQGPLHF. The CDR3 bases that were read are TGTGCCAGCAGCAGACAGGGACCC.

This clone shows up as large by frequency. Coverage ceases 3 residues before the CDR3 finishes, and the germline J gene fills in the end. V gene TRBV6-2 or TRBV6-3 combines with J gene TRBJ2-7; tentative D call: TRBD1 (6 bases). Germline CDR1 reads MNHEY; CDR2 reads SVGEGT. V was cut by 6 bases and J by 4 bases, with 19 bases left in between. This CDR3 has 15 residues. The CDR3 loop reads CASSYAQGWGYEQYF. The part of the CDR3 DNA that was read is TGTGCCAGCAGCTATGCACAGGGTTGGGGGTACGAG.

Details on this clone: The read ends 3 residues before the CDR3 terminus; that terminus is restored from the germline J gene. V gene TRBV6-4 combines with J gene TRBJ2-2; D unclear. Looked up from germline, CDR1 is MRHNA and CDR2 is SNTAGT. The CDR3 totals 11 residues. Partial CDR3 DNA: TGTGCCAGCAGTGACTTCCTCCGG. It translates to CASSDFLR. The CDR3, in full, reads CASSDFLRLFF.

Points on this clone: The DNA ends 3 residues before the CDR3 does, and the rest of the CDR3 is filled in from the germline J gene. This chain joins TRBV20-1 and TRBJ2-7, with TRBD1 identical over 12 bases. V was pared by 6 bases and J by 2 bases, with 11 bases of the junction left unmatched. In germline, CDR1 is DFQATT, CDR2 SNEGSKA (reference sequence). The CDR3 loop spans 16 amino acids. The CDR3 is CSAADPRDRGPYEQYF. The covered CDR3 bases are TGCAGTGCCGCAGACCCGAGGGACAGGGGGCCCTACGAG.

Considering frequency, this clone is medium-sized. The read ends 3 residues early relative to the CDR3; the germline J gene fills the gap. The J gene is TRBJ1-2, the V gene TRBV6-4; 7 nucleotides agree with TRBD1. The CDR3 covers 13 residues. Germline V gene lookup returns CDR1 MRHNA and CDR2 SNTAGT. The ends lost 8 bases at V and 6 bases at J; junction bases unmatched: 9. Incomplete CDR3 DNA: TGTGCCAGCCACGACAGGGCATCGCATGGC. Translating it yields CASHDRASHG. The full CDR3 sequence reads CASHDRASHGYTF.

This clone registers medium-sized by frequency. The read falls 3 residues short of the CDR3 end, and the missing part is taken from the germline J gene. The chain employs TRBV5-1 and TRBJ2-1; 8 bases agree with TRBD2. V lost 2 bases, J lost 3 bases, and 10 bases stayed unmatched. Looked up from germline, CDR1 is SGHRS and CDR2 is YFSETQ. CDR3 length: 17 residues. This CDR3 is CASSFEPGGAFYNEQFF. The sequenced part of the CDR3 DNA is TGCGCCAGCAGCTTCGAGCCCGGGGGGGCTTTCTACAATGAG.

Measured by frequency, this clone is medium-sized (0.01 to 0.1%). Read sequence stops 3 residues before the CDR3 end, and the germline J gene provides the missing end. The chain couples TRBV20-1 to TRBJ1-3; D gene unclear. In germline, CDR1 is DFQATT, CDR2 SNEGSKA (reference sequence). V lost 6 bases, J lost 0 bases, and 9 bases lay in between. This CDR3 comprises 13 residues. Here the CDR3 reads CSAPRGSGNTIYF. Partial CDR3 DNA: TGCAGTGCCCCACGGGGCTCTGGAAACACC.

Note on this clone: The read ends 3 residues shy of where the CDR3 ends; the end is completed using the germline J gene. The genes are TRBV20-1 and TRBJ2-1; 9 bases line up with TRBD2. This CDR3 spans 17 amino acids. Germline CDR1 DFQATT, CDR2 SNEGSKA (reference sequence). Trimming removed 2 bases from V and 0 bases from J; junction bases left unmatched: 8. The CDR3 bases that were read are TGCAGTGCTAGACCCCCCTTAGCGGGAGCCTCCTACAATGAG. This sequence encodes CSARPPLAGASYNE. The whole CDR3 region reads CSARPPLAGASYNEQFF.

The CDR3 is CSAVGRSYEQYF. The covered CDR3 bases are TGCAGTGCCGTTGGGCGCTCCTACGAG. The chain employs TRBV20-1 and TRBJ2-7; D not resolved. Coverage ceases 3 residues before the CDR3 finishes, and the germline J gene fills in the end. The germline V gene encodes CDR1 DFQATT and CDR2 SNEGSKA (reference sequence). V was clipped by 6 bases and J by 0 bases, with 9 bases between them. The CDR3 has 12 residues.

Of note for this clone: Read coverage stops 3 residues before the CDR3 terminus; the germline J gene supplies the remainder. The V gene is TRBV6-4, the J gene TRBJ2-2, with a possible D match to TRBD1 (6 bases). Per the germline V gene, CDR1 is MRHNA and CDR2 is SNTAGT. V shed 4 bases and J shed 7 bases, with 10 bases lying between them. CDR3 length: 13 amino acids. CDR3 DNA, as far as it was read: TGTGCCAGCAGTGGTCAGGGGAGCGGGGAG. It encodes CASSGQGSGE. The entire CDR3 protein reads CASSGQGSGELFF.

As concerns this clone: The read terminates 3 residues before the CDR3 end, so the remaining end is supplied by the germline J gene. The V gene is TRBV11-2, the J gene TRBJ1-4, with D perhaps TRBD1 (6 bases). The CDR3 sequence is 15 residues long. Looked up from germline, CDR1 is SGHAT and CDR2 is FQNNGV. The CDR3 DNA, read in part, is TGTGCCAGCAGCTCCAGGGGTATCCACAATTCACCA. This codes for CASSSRGIHNSP. The whole CDR3 sequence reads CASSSRGIHNSPLFF.

Its frequency marks this clone as medium-sized. The read stops 3 residues short of the end of the CDR3; the missing end is completed from the germline J gene. The V gene is TRBV5-6, the J gene TRBJ1-5; a possible D gene is TRBD1 (6 bases). V was pared by 4 bases and J by 1 base, with 12 bases between. The CDR3 is 15 residues long. CDR1 and CDR2 from the germline V gene are SGHDT and YYEEEE. CDR3 amino acids: CASSNTGSSNQPQHF. CDR3 DNA, as far as it was read: TGTGCCAGCAGCAATACAGGGTCCAGCAATCAGCCC.

As concerns this clone: The read gets to within 3 residues of the CDR3 end, and the germline J gene fills in the rest. The gene calls are TRBV5-6 and TRBJ1-1; 9 nucleotides align to TRBD1. V trimming: 5 bases; J trimming: 3 bases; junction bases outside the gene matches: 5. The CDR3 covers 14 residues. Germline CDR1 SGHDT, CDR2 YYEEEE. The covered CDR3 bases are TGTGCCAGCAGTTGGGACAGGGCGGACACTGAA. Translation gives CASSWDRADTE. The full-length CDR3 reads as CASSWDRADTEAFF.

Details on this clone: Read data end 3 residues before the CDR3 end; the end is taken from the germline J gene. The genes are TRBV9 and TRBJ2-5, with D maybe TRBD1 (5 bases). The CDR3 contains 13 residues. In germline, CDR1 is SGDLS, CDR2 YYNGEE. V lost 0 bases to trimming and J lost 7 bases, with 10 bases between them. The CDR3 sequence is CASSVGGSGTQYF. Incomplete CDR3 DNA: TGTGCCAGCAGCGTAGGGGGCTCGGGGACC.

By frequency, this clone is medium-sized. The CDR3 goes on 3 residues after the read ends, and that part is filled in from the germline J gene. The J gene is TRBJ1-2, the V gene TRBV29-1, with TRBD1 matching over 7 bases. This CDR3 comprises 14 residues. The germline CDR1 and CDR2 sequences are SQVTM and ANQGSEA. The CDR3 here is CTIFKFTGDRGYTF. CDR3 bases read: TGCACCATATTTAAATTCACAGGGGATCGTGGC.

For this clone: Germline and junction disagree at one end, which may indicate a read error. Read coverage stops 3 residues before the CDR3 terminus; the germline J gene supplies the remainder. The chain links TRBV20-1 to TRBJ2-4; perhaps TRBD2 as D (6 bases). CDR1 is DFQATT, CDR2 SNEGSKA, per germline (reference sequence). The CDR3 extends over 13 amino acids. The sequenced CDR3 bases are TGCAGTGCTCCGACTAGTTCCAAAAGCATT. This encodes CSAPTSSKSI. The entire CDR3 protein reads CSAPTSSKSIQYF.

Of note for this clone: The read terminates 3 residues before the CDR3 end, so the remaining end is supplied by the germline J gene. The V call is TRBV5-1, the J call TRBJ2-7, with D possibly TRBD1 on 6 matching bases. The CDR3 extends over 14 amino acids. From germline, CDR1 is SGHRS and CDR2 YFSETQ. V was shortened by 2 bases and J by 2 bases, with 11 bases between the two germline ends. The sequenced CDR3 bases are TGCGCCAGCAGCTTTGGGGACACCACCTACGAG. Residues: CASSFGDTTYE. The full-length CDR3 reads as CASSFGDTTYEQYF.

On this clone: The sequenced fragment ends 3 residues before the CDR3 boundary, so the rest is inferred from the germline J gene. V and J are TRBV20-1 and TRBJ1-2, with a tentative D call TRBD1 (6 bases). The length of the CDR3 is 11 residues. The germline V gene encodes CDR1 DFQATT and CDR2 SNEGSKA (reference sequence). The CDR3 region is CSEGGADTYTF. CDR3 bases read: TGCAGTGAAGGGGGAGCAGATACC.

Concerning this clone itself: The read terminates 3 residues ahead of where the CDR3 ends, so the germline J gene completes it. The gene calls are TRBV7-2 and TRBJ1-2, with 7 bases aligning to TRBD1. Looked up from germline, CDR1 is SGHTA and CDR2 is FQGNSA. The CDR3 totals 15 residues. The CDR3 here is CASSLVRGHSYDYTF. CDR3 DNA, as far as it was read: TGTGCCAGCAGCTTAGTGAGGGGGCACTCCTACGAC.

The sequenced CDR3 bases are TGTGCCAGTAGTGACAGGGAAAGCGGGTACCAAGAGACC. It yields the protein CASSDRESGYQET. In full, the CDR3 is CASSDRESGYQETQYF. The V call is TRBV19, the J call TRBJ2-5; the D gene is possibly TRBD1 (7 bases). The CDR3 end falls 3 residues outside the read, so it is completed with the germline J gene. The V end lost 5 bases, the J end lost 0 bases, and 16 bases lay between the germline ends. The V gene's germline CDR1 is LNHDA and CDR2 SQIVND (reference sequence). CDR3 length: 16 residues.

About this clone itself: The CDR3 end is not reached by the read, which stops 3 residues before it; the germline J gene fills it in. This rearrangement joins TRBV29-1 to TRBJ2-1; TRBD2 matches 8 bases. Germline CDR1 is SQVTM and CDR2 is ANQGSEA. There are 14 residues in the CDR3. CDR3 loop: CSTISGSPDLEQFF. The CDR3 bases that were read are TGCAGTACCATAAGCGGGAGCCCAGATCTTGAG.

Details on this clone: Read data end 3 residues before the CDR3 end; the end is taken from the germline J gene. This rearrangement joins TRBV2 to TRBJ2-2, with D possibly matching TRBD1 (5 bases). Germline CDR1 reads SNHLY; CDR2 reads FYNNEI. CDR3 size: 13 residues. CDR3 in amino acids: CAGHLATNEKLFF. The part of the CDR3 DNA that was read is TGTGCCGGACACCTTGCAACTAATGAAAAG.

This clone is identified as medium-sized from frequency. The read is 3 residues too short to cover the CDR3 end, so that end is filled in from the germline J gene. The V gene is TRBV7-8, the J gene TRBJ1-5; tentatively, D is TRBD1 (5 bases). The length of the CDR3 is 15 residues. CDR1 and CDR2 from the germline V gene are SGHVS and FQNEAQ. V was pared by 2 bases and J by 0 bases, with 8 bases between. The CDR3 bases that were read are TGTGCCAGCAGCTTAAACAGGTATAGCAATCAGCCC. Translated, it gives CASSLNRYSNQP. The whole CDR3 region reads CASSLNRYSNQPQHF.

In terms of frequency, this clone is large. The junction departs from the called germline gene at one end, perhaps through a read error. The read ends 3 residues early relative to the CDR3; the germline J gene fills the gap. The gene calls are TRBV10-3 and TRBJ1-5; D perhaps matches TRBD1 (6 bases). Germline-derived CDR1 and CDR2 are ENHRY and SYGVKD. This CDR3 is built from 12 residues. Partial CDR3 DNA: TGTGCCGTCAGGGGCCAGGGTCAGCCC. Residues: CAVRGQGQP. The whole CDR3 protein is CAVRGQGQPQHF.

Frequency places this clone as medium-sized (0.01 to 0.1%). The read finishes 3 residues shy of the CDR3 end, and the germline J gene is used to complete it. The chain recombines TRBV10-3 with TRBJ2-1; 9 bases match TRBD1. The germline CDR1 and CDR2 sequences are ENHRY and SYGVKD. This CDR3 spans 20 amino acids. J gave up 0 bases and V 0 bases, and 12 bases lay outside the gene matches. This chain's CDR3 is CAISESRSDRGPRSYNEQFF. Incomplete CDR3 DNA: TGTGCCATCAGTGAGTCGCGCTCGGACAGGGGCCCTCGCTCCTACAATGAG.

By frequency, this clone is medium-sized. The sequence runs out 3 residues before the end of the CDR3; the remainder is reconstructed from the germline J gene. The V gene is TRBV29-1, the J gene TRBJ2-5, with 7 bases that match TRBD1. The CDR3 has 13 amino acids. The germline gives CDR1 SQVTM, CDR2 ANQGSEA. V lost 4 bases to trimming and J lost 2 bases; unmatched junction nucleotides: 4. CDR3 bases read: TGCAGCGTTGCCCGGACAGGTCAAGAGACC. Amino acids: CSVARTGQET. The CDR3 as a whole reads CSVARTGQETQYF.

In terms of frequency, this clone is medium-sized. The sequence runs out 3 residues before the end of the CDR3; the remainder is reconstructed from the germline J gene. The chain recombines TRBV7-2 with TRBJ1-2, with 9 bases identical to TRBD1. The CDR3 sequence is 14 residues long. Germline values: CDR1 SGHTA, CDR2 FQGNSA. J gave up 4 bases and V 4 bases, and 4 bases lay outside the gene matches. The CDR3: CASSSDRGPYGYTF. The DNA read from the CDR3 is TGTGCCAGCAGCTCGGACAGGGGTCCCTATGGC. The whole variable domain, remainder taken from reference TRBV7-2 and TRBJ1-2, is GAGVSQSPSNKVTEKGKDVELRCDPISGHTALYWYRQSLGQGLEFLIYFQGNSAPDKSGLPSDRFSAERTGGSVSTLTIQRTQQEDSAVYLCASSSDRGPYGYTFGSGTRLTVV.

A word on this clone: The DNA ends 3 residues before the CDR3 does, and the rest of the CDR3 is filled in from the germline J gene. This chain uses TRBV2 with TRBJ1-2; weak D call: TRBD1 (6 bases). The CDR3 loop spans 14 amino acids. The germline gives CDR1 SNHLY, CDR2 FYNNEI. The covered CDR3 bases are TGTGCCAGCAGTGAAGCGGGAGGGGACAATGAC. Translated, it gives CASSEAGGDND. The entire CDR3 is CASSEAGGDNDYTF.